The present entry profiles one TCR beta chain with its context. The source of the sample is a study of cytomegalovirus exposure and HLA in healthy donors. V was clipped by 1 base and J by 4 bases; unmatched bases: 6. Germline V CDR1 and CDR2: SGHVS, FQNEAQ. The CDR3 extends over 15 amino acids. PCR used 60 Vbeta primers and 13 Jbeta primers. Method: immunoSEQ multiplex PCR; TCRdb's copy keeps in-frame clones and lacks some. The sample consists of 100,000 to 150,000 clones, around four fifths of them appearing once. This sequence originates from a boy between 2 and 10 years old in good health and CMV-seronegative. This rearrangement joins TRBV7-8 to TRBJ1-2; 7 nucleotides align to TRBD1. Sequenced input: PBMCs. The CDR3 spells CASSLEAGGIYGYTF. The DNA for the CDR3 is TGTGCCAGCAGCTTAGAGGCAGGGGGGATCTATGGCTACACCTTC.